The present TCR beta chain was sequenced within a study of blood T cell repertoires in COVID-19. Study in general: The samples span acute and convalescent COVID-19 from the United States, Italy and Spain. PBMCs, B-cell-depleted T cells, or T cells were the source of the cDNA or gDNA that made up the material.

Per the authors' pipeline: The assay estimated nucleated cells by amplifying reference gene primers. Repertoires were generated with immunoSEQ multiplex PCR, while TCRdb's copy carries only in-frame clones and drops some. D and trimming come from the DNA, and the V and J calls and clone size come from that table. The table has tens of thousands of clones, over 90% seen once. The germline V gene has CDR1 SGDLS and CDR2 YYNGEE. This CDR3 comprises 14 residues. V lost 0 bases and J lost 2, with 8 bases in between. The chain uses TRBV9 and TRBJ1-1; no firm D call. The sequencing input was peripheral blood. The sequence came from a male donor with active COVID-19. The CDR3 here is CASSVGGPNTEAFF. Here the CDR3 DNA reads TGTGCCAGCAGCGTAGGAGGGCCTAACACTGAAGCTTTCTTT.